There are a few counts of the clone carrying this TCR beta chain. What it recognizes is unknown. CDR3 and TCR beta VDJ profiling relied on a genomic DNA template. One entry per CDR3 protein results from TCRdb running MiXCR on the reads. The sample includes 74,000 or so distinct CDR3 sequences, 50% to 55% of them seen just once. This entry comes from a study of CD8+CD57+ T cells in acquired aplastic anemia. Across the study: Sorted CD4+ and CD8+ cells gave a mean 3.2 ug DNA, range roughly 0.2 to 27.4 ug. For CD4+ cells, healthy donors had an average of about 11 million reads. Points from the study as a whole: Significance was not reached for CD8+ Simpson's diversity between patients and controls. About 27 shared CD8+ CDR3s appeared highly expressed within patients' immunodominant clones.

Germline CDR1 and CDR2: ENHRY and SYGVKD. V trimming: 6 bases; J trimming: 0 bases; junction bases outside the gene matches: 7. The CDR3 is made up of 17 amino acids. The J gene is TRBJ2-7, the V gene TRBV10-3; 14 nucleotides align to TRBD2. Sequencing was performed on sorted CD4+, CD8+, or CD8+CD57+ T cells (not recorded which) from PBMCs. This TCR derives from a human donor in good health, serving as a control. This chain's CDR3 is CAIRGLAGAQSSYEQYF. The CDR3 DNA sequence: TGTGCCATCAGGGGACTAGCGGGAGCGCAAAGCTCCTACGAGCAGTACTTC.